The 25 T cell receptor beta chains reported below all come from one sample, sequenced in a study of T cells in pancreatic ductal adenocarcinoma. The assay was immunoSEQ multiplex PCR, and TCRdb's table has in-frame clones only and misses some. The sample has 100,000 or so clones, more than 90% seen once. Surgery without prior neoadjuvant therapy was the treatment of the selected pancreatic ductal adenocarcinoma patients. Sequencing was done on a sample of PBMCs. Receptors were obtained from a human donor with pancreatic ductal adenocarcinoma.

J is TRBJ2-3 and V is TRBV10-3, with 12 bases identical to TRBD2. In germline, CDR1 is ENHRY, CDR2 SYGVKD. The CDR3 extends over 15 amino acids. Germline trimming cut 3 bases from V and 4 bases from J; bases unmatched to any gene: 2. The CDR3 nucleotides read TGTGCCATCAGTGATGCTAGCGGGAGGGCAGATACGCAGTATTTT. Amino acid sequence: CAISDASGRADTQYF.

This clone has just one count. The V call is TRBV5-4, the J call TRBJ2-1; no firm D call. CDR3 length: 14 residues. Per the germline V gene, CDR1 is SGHNT and CDR2 is YYREEE (reference sequence). V lost 5 bases and J lost 4, with 13 bases in between. The CDR3 loop is CASSSRLGYNEQFF. CDR3 DNA sequence: TGTGCCAGCAGTTCCCGCCTCGGGTACAATGAGCAGTTCTTC.

The DNA of the CDR3 is TGTGCCTGGACCCGGTGGACAGGGGGTGGAAACACCATATATTTT. Its translation: CAWTRWTGGGNTIYF. The chain joins TRBV30 to TRBJ1-3, with 10 bases lining up with TRBD1. The germline V gene has CDR1 GTSNPN and CDR2 SVGIG (reference sequence). The CDR3 loop spans 15 amino acids. V lost 4 bases and J lost 3; bases outside the gene matches: 6.

This sequence joins TRBV5-5 and TRBJ1-5; no firm D call. This CDR3 spans 12 amino acids. Trimming pared 1 base from V and 6 bases from J, leaving 5 bases between. Germline V gene sequence: CDR1 SGHKS, CDR2 YYEKEE (reference sequence). CDR3 nucleotides: TGTGCCAGCAGCTTGTACGGTCAGCCCCAGCATTTT. Translating gives CASSLYGQPQHF.

The rearrangement links TRBV30 to TRBJ2-3; no clear D. Trimming shortened V by 4 bases and J by 4 bases, and 9 bases separated the two germline ends. The CDR3 is 12 amino acids. CDR1 and CDR2 (germline): GTSNPN, SVGIG (reference sequence). DNA of the CDR3: TGTGCCTGGACGCCCGGAGCAGATACGCAGTATTTT. Protein sequence: CAWTPGADTQYF.

The chain joins TRBV5-1 to TRBJ2-7, with 9 positions matching TRBD2. Germline CDR1 reads SGHRS; CDR2 reads YFSETQ. The J segment lost 0 bases and the V segment lost 0 bases, leaving 1 base of the junction unmatched. The CDR3 totals 15 residues. This chain's CDR3 is CASSLGTSDSYEQYF. CDR3 nucleotides: TGCGCCAGCAGCTTGGGGACTAGCGACTCCTACGAGCAGTACTTC. The variable domain in full, completed from reference TRBV5-1 and TRBJ2-7, reads KAGVTQTPRYLIKTRGQQVTLSCSPISGHRSVSWYQQTPGQGLQFLFEYFSETQRNKGNFPGRFSGRQFSNSRSEMNVSTLELGDSALYLCASSLGTSDSYEQYFGPGTRLTVT.

V is TRBV10-3 and J is TRBJ2-7; D unclear. The V gene lost 3 bases and the J gene lost 2 bases, with 14 bases spanning the gap. Germline CDR1 is ENHRY and CDR2 is SYGVKD. The CDR3 extends over 15 amino acids. The CDR3 coding sequence is TGTGCCATCAGTGATCCATCCCAGGAAACCTACGAGCAGTACTTC. This encodes CAISDPSQETYEQYF.

The V and J genes are TRBV4-1 and TRBJ2-7, with D hard to call. The V end lost 3 bases, the J end lost 5 bases, and 14 bases lay between the germline ends. Germline CDR1 reads MGHRA; CDR2 reads YSYEKL. CDR3 length: 14 residues. In DNA, the CDR3 is TGCGCCAGCAGCCATAACCCTATTGGAGACGAGCAGTACTTC. Its protein is CASSHNPIGDEQYF.

J is TRBJ2-2 and V is TRBV6-6; TRBD2 matches at 7 bases. The ends lost 5 bases at V and 3 bases at J; junction bases unmatched: 3. The CDR3 totals 14 residues. Germline V gene sequence: CDR1 MNHNY, CDR2 SVGAGI (reference sequence). CDR3 in amino acids: CASSLGLDTGELFF. The CDR3 DNA reads TGTGCCAGCAGTCTTGGACTAGACACCGGGGAGCTGTTTTTT.

This sequence joins TRBV7-9 and TRBJ2-7, with 10 bases matching TRBD1. CDR3 length: 13 amino acids. V lost 2 bases, J lost 12 bases, and 7 bases stayed unmatched. CDR1 SEHNR and CDR2 FQNEAQ come from the germline V gene (reference sequence). CDR3 nucleotides: TGTGCCAGCAGCTTAAGACAGGGGGCGAATTTGTACTTC. Its protein product is CASSLRQGANLYF.

The sample holds one count of this clone. The rearrangement uses TRBV7-2 and TRBJ1-2, with D uncertain. Germline V gene sequence: CDR1 SGHTA, CDR2 FQGNSA. V gave up 5 bases and J gave up 6 bases, with 13 bases separating them. This CDR3 is built from 13 residues. The chain's CDR3 is CASSRSSRDGYTF. In DNA form, the CDR3 reads TGTGCCAGCAGCCGTTCTTCCCGCGATGGCTACACCTTC. Using reference TRBV7-2 and TRBJ1-2 for the parts outside the CDR3, the full variable domain is GAGVSQSPSNKVTEKGKDVELRCDPISGHTALYWYRQSLGQGLEFLIYFQGNSAPDKSGLPSDRFSAERTGGSVSTLTIQRTQQEDSAVYLCASSRSSRDGYTFGSGTRLTVV.

This chain links TRBV7-9 with TRBJ1-2; 8 bases line up with TRBD1. CDR1 is SEHNR, CDR2 FQNEAQ, per germline (reference sequence). J lost 8 bases, V lost 5 bases, and 13 bases had no gene match. CDR3 size: 15 residues. The CDR3 here is CASSPSGRGLRGYTF. The CDR3 bases are TGTGCCAGCAGCCCATCGGGCAGGGGGCTTAGGGGCTACACCTTC. The full variable domain, its missing parts supplied by reference TRBV7-9 and TRBJ1-2, is DTGVSQNPRHKITKRGQNVTFRCDPISEHNRLYWYRQTLGQGPEFLTYFQNEAQLEKSRLLSDRFSAERPKGSFSTLEIQRTEQGDSAMYLCASSPSGRGLRGYTFGSGTRLTVV.

The chain joins TRBV18 to TRBJ2-7; the D gene is possibly TRBD1 (5 bases). Trimming stripped 3 bases from V and 2 bases from J, with 11 bases between. The CDR3 runs 14 residues. CDR1 KGHSH and CDR2 LQKENI come from the germline V gene. CDR3 sequence reads: CASSPGQAPYEQYF. CDR3 nucleotides: TGTGCCAGCTCACCGGGGCAGGCCCCCTACGAGCAGTACTTC.

CDR3 bases: TGTGCCAGCTCCCCAACAGGGTTGAAGACCGAAGCTTTCTTT. It encodes CASSPTGLKTEAFF. The chain joins TRBV18 to TRBJ1-1; TRBD1 is a possible D gene (6 bases). The ends were cut back, 6 bases at V and 8 bases at J, with 19 bases in the middle. Per germline, CDR1 KGHSH and CDR2 LQKENI. The CDR3 loop spans 14 amino acids.

V usage is TRBV5-1 and J usage is TRBJ2-2; 9 nucleotides match TRBD1. The germline V gene has CDR1 SGHRS and CDR2 YFSETQ. The CDR3 is made up of 16 amino acids. Germline trimming cut 7 bases from V and 4 bases from J; bases unmatched to any gene: 11. This CDR3 reads CASGFSTGGLTGELFF. CDR3 in DNA: TGCGCCAGCGGATTCTCAACAGGGGGCCTCACCGGGGAGCTGTTTTTT.

This chain connects TRBV15 to TRBJ2-1; a weak D match, TRBD2 (5 bases). The CDR3 is made up of 15 amino acids. Germline assignment: CDR1 LNHNV and CDR2 YYDKDF (reference sequence). The V and J ends lost 0 bases and 4 bases respectively, with 10 bases between them. The CDR3 sequence: CATSRELGSYNEQFF. CDR3 DNA sequence: TGTGCCACCAGCAGAGAACTAGGATCATACAATGAGCAGTTCTTC.

J is TRBJ2-1 and V is TRBV4-1; 11 nucleotides align to TRBD1. Losses at the gene ends were 4 bases for V and 9 bases for J; bases not matched to a gene: 5. From germline, CDR1 is MGHRA and CDR2 YSYEKL. The CDR3 has 14 residues. CDR3 loop: CASSRGQGAGEQFF. The CDR3 DNA follows: TGCGCCAGCAGCCGAGGACAGGGGGCCGGTGAGCAGTTCTTC.

This clone appeared once. The rearrangement links TRBV25-1 to TRBJ2-3; the match to TRBD2 covers 10 bases. In germline, CDR1 is MGHDK, CDR2 SYGVNS. The CDR3 totals 15 residues. The V and J ends lost 7 bases and 6 bases, in that order; junction bases with no gene match: 10. As DNA, the CDR3 is TGTGCCAGCACTACGGAGCGGGAGGGCCGGGATACGCAGTATTTT. Amino acid sequence: CASTTEREGRDTQYF.

The chain carries TRBV28 and TRBJ2-3; 15 bases match TRBD2. The CDR3 length is 16 residues. After removal of 7 bases from V and 7 bases from J, the junction contained 9 bases not matched to a gene. Germline lookup yields CDR1 MDHEN and CDR2 SYDVKM. The CDR3 region has the DNA TGTGCCAGCAATCCAGGACTAGCGGGAGGGCCTCATACGCAGTATTTT. Encoded protein: CASNPGLAGGPHTQYF.

The chain joins TRBV28 to TRBJ2-7; TRBD2 aligns across 12 bases. This CDR3 region has 20 residues. CDR1 MDHEN and CDR2 SYDVKM come from the germline V gene. With V trimmed by 2 bases and J by 5 bases, 19 bases remained unmatched. The CDR3: CASSLGGRWTSGILPNEQYF. As DNA, the CDR3 is TGTGCCAGCAGTTTAGGGGGGCGGTGGACTAGCGGGATCCTACCGAACGAGCAGTACTTC.

The V and J genes are TRBV30 and TRBJ2-7; D unclear. CDR3 size: 13 residues. CDR1 and CDR2 from the germline V gene are GTSNPN and SVGIG (reference sequence). Trimming removed 4 bases at V and 5 bases at J, with 15 bases between. The CDR3 reads CAWTAIETHEQYF. CDR3 sequence (DNA): TGTGCCTGGACTGCGATAGAAACCCACGAGCAGTACTTC.

V usage is TRBV4-3 and J usage is TRBJ1-1; D gene ambiguous. The CDR3 sequence is 15 residues long. The V gene's germline CDR1 is LGHNA and CDR2 YSLEER. Trimming cost V 0 bases and J 0 bases, with 8 bases left between them. Here the CDR3 DNA reads TGCGCCAGCAGCCAAGATCTTGGCATGAACACTGAAGCTTTCTTT. Amino acids: CASSQDLGMNTEAFF.

The chain employs TRBV21-1 and TRBJ2-5; the table names TRBD1, a call not compared with the DNA. TRBV21-1 is annotated as a pseudogene. The CDR3 has 15 amino acids. The CDR3 DNA reads as TGTGCCAGCAGCCAAACCCGGGACAGGGGAGAGACCCAGTACTTC. This translates into CASSQTRDRGETQYF.

CDR3 bases: TGTGCCACGCGAAGGAACACTGAAGCTTTCTTT. It codes for CATRRNTEAFF. The rearrangement links TRBV28 to TRBJ1-1; no clear D gene. V lost 10 bases to trimming and J lost 1 base, with 7 bases between them. Germline CDR1 is MDHEN and CDR2 is SYDVKM. This CDR3 contains 11 residues. Using reference TRBV28 and TRBJ1-1 for the parts outside the CDR3, the full variable domain is DVKVTQSSRYLVKRTGEKVFLECVQDMDHENMFWYRQDPGLGLRLIYFSYDVKMKEKGDIPEGYSVSREKKERFSLILESASTNQTSMYLCATRRNTEAFFGQGTRLTVV.

The chain recombines TRBV29-1 with TRBJ2-7, with D perhaps TRBD1 (6 bases). Trimming shortened V by 3 bases and J by 0 bases, and 21 bases separated the two germline ends. The CDR3 consists of 17 residues. Germline CDR1 and CDR2: SQVTM and ANQGSEA. For the CDR3, the DNA is TGCAGCGTTGATTCAACAGGGAGACGCGGTCCCTCCTACGAGCAGTACTTC. Its translation is CSVDSTGRRGPSYEQYF.